The clone carrying this TCR beta chain was picked up one time. These data originate in a study of blood T cell repertoires in COVID-19. Across the study: PBMCs, B-cell-depleted T cells, or T cells were the source of the cDNA or gDNA that made up the material.

Sequencing used immunoSEQ multiplex PCR; TCRdb keeps in-frame clones, though not all of them. The sample lists over 150,000 clones; approximately 88% were seen once. V shed 0 bases and J shed 7 bases, with 12 bases lying between them. CDR1 is LGHDT, CDR2 YNNKEL, per germline (reference sequence). The CDR3 is 14 amino acids. Sequencing used peripheral blood. The chain employs TRBV3-1 (or the pseudogene TRBV3-2) and TRBJ1-2; tentatively, D is TRBD1 (6 bases). The receptor comes from a woman between 55 and 75 years old with acute or convalescent COVID-19. This CDR3 is CASSQDFTGTGYTF. The CDR3 coding sequence is TGTGCCAGCAGCCAAGATTTCACAGGGACTGGCTACACCTTC.